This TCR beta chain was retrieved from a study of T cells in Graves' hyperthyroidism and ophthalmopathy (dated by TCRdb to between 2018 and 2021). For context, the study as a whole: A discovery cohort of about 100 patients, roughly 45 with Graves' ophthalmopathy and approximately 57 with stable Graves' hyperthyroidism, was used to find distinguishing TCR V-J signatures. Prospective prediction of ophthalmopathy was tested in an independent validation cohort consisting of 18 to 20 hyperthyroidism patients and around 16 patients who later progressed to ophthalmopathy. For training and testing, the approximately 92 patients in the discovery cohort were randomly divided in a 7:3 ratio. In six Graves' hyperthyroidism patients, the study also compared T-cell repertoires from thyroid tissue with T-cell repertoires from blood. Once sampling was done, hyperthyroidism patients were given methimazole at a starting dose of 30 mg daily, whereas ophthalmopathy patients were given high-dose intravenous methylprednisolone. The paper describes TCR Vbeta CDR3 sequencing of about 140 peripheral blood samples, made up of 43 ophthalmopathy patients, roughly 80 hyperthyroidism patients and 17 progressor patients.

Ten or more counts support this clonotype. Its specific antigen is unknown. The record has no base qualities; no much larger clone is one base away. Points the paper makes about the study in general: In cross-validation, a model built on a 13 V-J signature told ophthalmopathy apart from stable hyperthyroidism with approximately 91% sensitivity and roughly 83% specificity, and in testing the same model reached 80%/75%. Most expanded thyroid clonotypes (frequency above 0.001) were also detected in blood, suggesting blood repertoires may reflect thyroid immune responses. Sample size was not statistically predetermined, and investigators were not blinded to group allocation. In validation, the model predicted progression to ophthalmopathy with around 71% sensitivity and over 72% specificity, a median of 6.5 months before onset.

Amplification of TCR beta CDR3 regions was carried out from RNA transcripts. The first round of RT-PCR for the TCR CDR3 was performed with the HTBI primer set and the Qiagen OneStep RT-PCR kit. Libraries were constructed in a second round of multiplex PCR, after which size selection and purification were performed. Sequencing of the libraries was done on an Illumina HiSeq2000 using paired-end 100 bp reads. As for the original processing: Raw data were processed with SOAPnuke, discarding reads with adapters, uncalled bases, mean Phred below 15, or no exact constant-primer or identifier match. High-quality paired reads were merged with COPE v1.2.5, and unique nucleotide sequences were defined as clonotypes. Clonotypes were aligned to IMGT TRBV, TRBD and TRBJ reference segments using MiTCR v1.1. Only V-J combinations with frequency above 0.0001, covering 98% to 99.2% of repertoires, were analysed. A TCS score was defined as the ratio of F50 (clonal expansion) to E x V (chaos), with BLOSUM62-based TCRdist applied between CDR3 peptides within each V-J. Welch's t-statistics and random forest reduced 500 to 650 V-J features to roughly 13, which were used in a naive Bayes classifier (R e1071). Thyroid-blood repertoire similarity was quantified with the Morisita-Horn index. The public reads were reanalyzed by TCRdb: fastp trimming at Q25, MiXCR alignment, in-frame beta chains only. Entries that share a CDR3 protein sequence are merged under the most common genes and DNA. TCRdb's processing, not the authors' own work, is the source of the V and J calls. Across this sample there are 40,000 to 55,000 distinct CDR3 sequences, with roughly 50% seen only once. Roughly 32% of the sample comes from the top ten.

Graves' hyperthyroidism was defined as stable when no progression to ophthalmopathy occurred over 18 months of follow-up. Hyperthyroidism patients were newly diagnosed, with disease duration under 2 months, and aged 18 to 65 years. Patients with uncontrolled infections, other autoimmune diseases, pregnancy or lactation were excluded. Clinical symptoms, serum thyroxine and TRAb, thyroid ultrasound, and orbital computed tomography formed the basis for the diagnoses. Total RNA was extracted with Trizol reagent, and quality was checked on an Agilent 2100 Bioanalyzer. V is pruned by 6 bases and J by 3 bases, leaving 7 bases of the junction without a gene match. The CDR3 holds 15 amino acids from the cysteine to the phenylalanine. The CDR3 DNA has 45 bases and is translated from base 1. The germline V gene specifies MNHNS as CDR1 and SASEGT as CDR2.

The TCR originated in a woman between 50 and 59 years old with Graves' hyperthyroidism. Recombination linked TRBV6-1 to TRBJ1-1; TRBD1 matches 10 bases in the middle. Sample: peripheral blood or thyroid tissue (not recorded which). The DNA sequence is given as TGTGCCAGCAGCCGAAGGGGGACAGGGGACACTGAAGCTTTCTTT. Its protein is CASSRRGTGDTEAFF.